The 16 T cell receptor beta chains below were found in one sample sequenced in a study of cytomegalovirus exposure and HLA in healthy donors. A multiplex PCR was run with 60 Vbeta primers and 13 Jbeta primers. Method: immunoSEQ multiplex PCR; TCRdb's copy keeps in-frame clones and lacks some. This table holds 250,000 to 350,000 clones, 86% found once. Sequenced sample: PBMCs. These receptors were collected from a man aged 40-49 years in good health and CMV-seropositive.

CDR3 bases: TGTGCCAGCAGTTTAGGGGGGACGTACAATGAGCAGTTCTTC. It codes for CASSLGGTYNEQFF. V gene TRBV28 combines with J gene TRBJ2-1; weak D call: TRBD2 (6 bases). The CDR3 contains 14 residues. The germline V gene has CDR1 MDHEN and CDR2 SYDVKM. The V end lost 2 bases, the J end lost 4 bases, and 9 bases lay between the germline ends.

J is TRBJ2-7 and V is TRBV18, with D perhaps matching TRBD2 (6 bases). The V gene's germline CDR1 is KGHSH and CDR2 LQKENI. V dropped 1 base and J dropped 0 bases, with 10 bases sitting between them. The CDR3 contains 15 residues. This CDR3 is CASSPLAEVSYEQYF. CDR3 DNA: TGTGCCAGCTCACCACTAGCGGAGGTCTCCTACGAGCAGTACTTC.

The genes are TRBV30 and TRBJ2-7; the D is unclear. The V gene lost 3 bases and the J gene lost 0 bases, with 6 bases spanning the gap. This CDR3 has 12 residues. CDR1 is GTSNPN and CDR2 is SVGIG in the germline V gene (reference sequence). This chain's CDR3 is CAWSESSYEQYF. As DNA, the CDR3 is TGTGCCTGGAGCGAGAGCTCCTACGAGCAGTACTTC.

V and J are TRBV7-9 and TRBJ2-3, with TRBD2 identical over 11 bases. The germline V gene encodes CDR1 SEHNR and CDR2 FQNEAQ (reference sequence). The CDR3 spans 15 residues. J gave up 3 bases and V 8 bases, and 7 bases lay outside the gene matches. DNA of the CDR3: TGTGCCAGCCGCCGACTAGCGGGATTAACAGATACGCAGTATTTT. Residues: CASRRLAGLTDTQYF.

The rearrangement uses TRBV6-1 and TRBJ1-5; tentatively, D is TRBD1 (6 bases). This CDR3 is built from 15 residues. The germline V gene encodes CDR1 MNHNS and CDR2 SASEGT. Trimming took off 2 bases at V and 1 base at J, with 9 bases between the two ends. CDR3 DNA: TGTGCCAGCAGTGAAAGGGGGGGGAGCAATCAGCCCCAGCATTTT. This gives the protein CASSERGGSNQPQHF.

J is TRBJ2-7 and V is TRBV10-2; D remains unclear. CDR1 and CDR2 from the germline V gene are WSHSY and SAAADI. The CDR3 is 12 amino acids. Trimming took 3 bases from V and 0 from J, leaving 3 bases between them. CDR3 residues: CASSDYSYEQYF. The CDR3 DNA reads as TGCGCCAGCAGTGACTACTCCTACGAGCAGTACTTC.

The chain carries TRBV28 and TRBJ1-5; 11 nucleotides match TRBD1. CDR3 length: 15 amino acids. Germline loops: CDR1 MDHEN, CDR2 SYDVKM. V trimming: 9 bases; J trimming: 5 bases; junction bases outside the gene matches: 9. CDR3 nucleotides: TGTGCCAGTAGAGGCCGGGACAGGGGGTATCAGCCCCAGCATTTT. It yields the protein CASRGRDRGYQPQHF. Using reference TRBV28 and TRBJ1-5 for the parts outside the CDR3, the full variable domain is DVKVTQSSRYLVKRTGEKVFLECVQDMDHENMFWYRQDPGLGLRLIYFSYDVKMKEKGDIPEGYSVSREKKERFSLILESASTNQTSMYLCASRGRDRGYQPQHFGDGTRLSIL.

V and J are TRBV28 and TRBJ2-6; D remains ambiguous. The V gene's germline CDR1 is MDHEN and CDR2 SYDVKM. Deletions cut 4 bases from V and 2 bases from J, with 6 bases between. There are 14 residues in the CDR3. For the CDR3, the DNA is TGTGCCAGCAGTTCCCTTGCTGGGGCCAACGTCCTGACTTTC. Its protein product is CASSSLAGANVLTF.

Here the CDR3 DNA reads TGCGCCAGCAGGAACGCCGGGACTAGCGGGAGCTATGAGCAGTTCTTC. This gives the protein CASRNAGTSGSYEQFF. The chain employs TRBV5-1 and TRBJ2-1; 14 bases fit TRBD2. The V gene's germline CDR1 is SGHRS and CDR2 YFSETQ. CDR3 length equals 16 residues. J gave up 8 bases and V 5 bases, and 9 bases lay outside the gene matches. Filled out from reference TRBV5-1 and TRBJ2-1, the complete variable domain reads KAGVTQTPRYLIKTRGQQVTLSCSPISGHRSVSWYQQTPGQGLQFLFEYFSETQRNKGNFPGRFSGRQFSNSRSEMNVSTLELGDSALYLCASRNAGTSGSYEQFFGPGTRLTVL.

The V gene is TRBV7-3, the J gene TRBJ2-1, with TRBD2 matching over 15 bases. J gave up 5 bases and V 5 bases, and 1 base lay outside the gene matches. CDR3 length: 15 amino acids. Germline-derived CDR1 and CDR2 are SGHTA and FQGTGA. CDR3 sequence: CASSRTSGRDNEQFF. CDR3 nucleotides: TGTGCCAGCAGCAGGACTAGCGGGAGGGACAATGAGCAGTTCTTC.

CDR3 nucleotide sequence: TGCGCCAGCAGCTTGCTACAGACGAACACTGAAGCTTTCTTT. Translating gives CASSLLQTNTEAFF. V and J are TRBV5-1 and TRBJ1-1; D unclear. The CDR3 runs 14 residues. Germline CDR1 and CDR2: SGHRS and YFSETQ. Trimming removed 1 base from V and 1 base from J, with 8 bases in between.

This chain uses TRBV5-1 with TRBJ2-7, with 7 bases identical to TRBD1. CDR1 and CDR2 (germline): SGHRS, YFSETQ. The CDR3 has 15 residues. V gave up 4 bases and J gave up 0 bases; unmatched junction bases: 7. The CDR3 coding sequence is TGCGCCAGCAGCGCCCGACAGGGAAGCTCCTACGAGCAGTACTTC. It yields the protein CASSARQGSSYEQYF.

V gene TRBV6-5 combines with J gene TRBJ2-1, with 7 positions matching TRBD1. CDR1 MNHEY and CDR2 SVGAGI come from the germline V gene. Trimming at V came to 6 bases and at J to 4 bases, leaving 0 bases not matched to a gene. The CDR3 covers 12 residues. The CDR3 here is CASRTGYNEQFF. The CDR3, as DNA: TGTGCCAGCAGGACAGGGTACAATGAGCAGTTCTTC.

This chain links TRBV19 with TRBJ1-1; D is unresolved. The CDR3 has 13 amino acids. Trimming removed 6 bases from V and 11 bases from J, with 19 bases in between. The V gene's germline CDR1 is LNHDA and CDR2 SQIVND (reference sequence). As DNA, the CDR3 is TGTGCCAGTAGCCCCCCGGGGAGCCCGGGTGCTTTCTTT. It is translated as CASSPPGSPGAFF.

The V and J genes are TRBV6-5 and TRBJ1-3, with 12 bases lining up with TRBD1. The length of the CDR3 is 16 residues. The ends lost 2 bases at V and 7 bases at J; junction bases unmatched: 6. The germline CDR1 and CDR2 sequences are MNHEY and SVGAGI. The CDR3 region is CASSYGGTGGWNTIYF. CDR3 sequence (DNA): TGTGCCAGCAGTTACGGTGGGACAGGGGGCTGGAACACCATATATTTT.

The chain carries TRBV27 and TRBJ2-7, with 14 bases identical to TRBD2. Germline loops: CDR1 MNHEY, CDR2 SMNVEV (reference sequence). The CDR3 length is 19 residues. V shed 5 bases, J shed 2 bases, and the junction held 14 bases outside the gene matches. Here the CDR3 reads CASSGKIGLAGGWAYEQYF. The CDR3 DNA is TGTGCCAGCAGTGGCAAAATAGGACTAGCGGGAGGCTGGGCCTACGAGCAGTACTTC.